This T cell receptor (beta chain) stems from a study of blood T cell repertoires in COVID-19. Across the study: Donors in the United States, Italy and Spain gave samples during acute or convalescent COVID-19. Nucleic acid was either cDNA or gDNA, and it came from T cells, B-cell-depleted T cells, or PBMCs.

In the study's own analysis: Researchers report that nucleated cell counts were estimated from reference gene primer amplification. Here immunoSEQ multiplex PCR was the method, and the copy in TCRdb shows in-frame clones only, minus some. D and trimming were read from the DNA, whereas the V and J calls and clone size are those reported in that table. The sample lists around 320,000 clones, roughly 90% occurring once. V was shortened by 3 bases and J by 3 bases, with 12 bases between the two germline ends. Germline V gene data show CDR1 as SGHVS and CDR2 as FQNEAQ. The CDR3 length is 15 residues. The receptor was derived from a woman in her 30s with COVID-19, enrolled during active disease. The rearrangement joins TRBV7-8 to TRBJ1-5; tentatively, D is TRBD1 (6 bases). Sequenced material: peripheral blood. The CDR3 loop is CASSLGQGYNQPQHF. CDR3 DNA sequence: TGTGCCAGCAGCTTGGGTCAGGGGTACAATCAGCCCCAGCATTTT.